The present T cell receptor (beta chain) was sequenced within a study of cytomegalovirus exposure and HLA in healthy donors. On the study more broadly: A preliminary data release comprised 80 million to 95 million unique TCRs obtained from HLA-typed donors.

Study outcomes and limitations: TCR beta V segments were, for the most part, productive about 87% or about 30% of the time in an earlier analysis. The study found most TCR sequences rare, yet found some public TCRs in many donors.

This clone came up once. As yet, its antigen is unknown. PCR involved 60 Vbeta and 13 Jbeta primers. TCRdb keeps only in-frame clones here, not all; method: immunoSEQ multiplex PCR. Of about 89,000 clones listed, around 77% are singletons. This receptor was obtained from a man aged 25-45 years in good health and CMV-seronegative. The specimen was PBMCs.

The chain's CDR3 is CAWSVGRAYNEQFF. As DNA, the CDR3 is TGTGCCTGGAGTGTAGGGAGGGCGTACAATGAGCAGTTCTTC. The gene calls are TRBV30 and TRBJ2-1, with 7 positions matching TRBD2. The CDR3 is 14 amino acids. The germline V gene has CDR1 GTSNPN and CDR2 SVGIG (reference sequence). V trimming: 0 bases; J trimming: 4 bases; junction bases outside the gene matches: 3. Together with reference TRBV30 and TRBJ2-1, the CDR3 gives the full variable domain: SQTIHQWPATLVQPVGSPLSLECTVEGTSNPNLYWYRQAAGRGLQLLFYSVGIGQISSEVPQNLSASRPQDRQFILSSKKLLLSDSGFYLCAWSVGRAYNEQFFGPGTRLTVL.